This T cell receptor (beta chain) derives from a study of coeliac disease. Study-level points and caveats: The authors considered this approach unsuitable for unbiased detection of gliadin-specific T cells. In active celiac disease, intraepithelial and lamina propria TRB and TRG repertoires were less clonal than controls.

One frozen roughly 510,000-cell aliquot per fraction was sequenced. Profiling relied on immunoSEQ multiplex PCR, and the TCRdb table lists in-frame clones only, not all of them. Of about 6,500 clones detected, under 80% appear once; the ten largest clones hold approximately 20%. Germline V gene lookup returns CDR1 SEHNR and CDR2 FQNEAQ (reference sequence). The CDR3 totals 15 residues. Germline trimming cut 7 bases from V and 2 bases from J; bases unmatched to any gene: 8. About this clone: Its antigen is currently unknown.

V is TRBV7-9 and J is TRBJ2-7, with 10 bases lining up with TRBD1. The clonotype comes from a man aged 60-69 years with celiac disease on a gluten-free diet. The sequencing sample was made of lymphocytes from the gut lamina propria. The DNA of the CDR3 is TGTGCCAGCACGCCTTTGGGGACAGGGGCCTACGAGCAGTACTTC. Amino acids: CASTPLGTGAYEQYF.